This is a list of T cell receptor beta chains from one sample in a study of CD8+ T cells in alopecia areata. TCRdb's copy holds only in-frame clones and misses some; the assay was immunoSEQ multiplex PCR. Of about 210,000 clones listed, over 60% are singletons. The specimen was CD4+ T cells sorted from blood, collected at week 4, from a patient treated with tofacitinib. The receptor source for this set is a human donor with alopecia areata. CDR3s include the opening cysteine and the closing phenylalanine or tryptophan. A D gene is named only where the DNA matches it firmly. Where a row states a size, it is once, few, many or the class of an expanded clone; other rows omit it.

>TRBJ2-5|TRBV9|NA|NA
CARSRPLKTQYF
TGTGCCAGAAGCCGGCCCTTGAAGACCCAGTACTTC
>TRBJ2-3|TRBV2|NA|NA
CASARDTQYF
TGTGCCAGCGCCAGGGATACGCAGTATTTT
>TRBJ1-2|TRBV4-1|NA|NA
CASSHDLQGGGYTF
TGCGCCAGCAGCCACGATCTACAGGGAGGAGGCTACACCTTC
>TRBJ2-7|TRBV4-2|NA|NA
CASSQELHSYEQYF
TGTGCCAGCAGCCAAGAGTTGCACTCCTACGAGCAGTACTTC
>TRBJ2-6|TRBV19|NA|few
CASSSGQGYSSLSGANVLTF
TGTGCCAGTAGTTCCGGCCAGGGTTACTCCTCTCTCTCTGGGGCCAACGTCCTGACTTTC
>TRBJ2-5|TRBV10-3|TRBD1|few
CAIATGTAETQYF
TGTGCCATCGCCACCGGGACAGCGGAGACCCAGTACTTC
>TRBJ2-7|TRBV7-2|NA|NA
CASSQPVGLYEQYF
TGTGCCAGCAGCCAACCGGTTGGACTCTACGAGCAGTACTTC
>TRBJ2-2|TRBV5-1|NA|NA
CASSVGNTGELFF
TGCGCCAGCAGCGTCGGAAACACCGGGGAGCTGTTTTTT
>TRBJ2-3|TRBV14|NA|few
CASSLQGTDTQYF
TGTGCCAGCAGCCTGCAGGGCACAGATACGCAGTATTTT
>TRBJ1-3|TRBV29-1|NA|NA
CSVSWGRGGNTIYF
TGCAGCGTAAGTTGGGGACGTGGAGGAAACACCATATATTTT
>TRBJ2-5|TRBV4-1|TRBD2|NA
CASSQDNPAGGHQETQYF
TGCGCCAGCAGCCAAGATAATCCTGCGGGGGGCCACCAAGAGACCCAGTACTTC
>TRBJ2-1|TRBV7-9|NA|few
CATRDEQFF
TGTGCCACCAGGGATGAGCAGTTCTTC
>TRBJ2-5|TRBV2|NA|NA
CASRSMETQYF
TGTGCCAGCAGGTCGATGGAGACCCAGTACTTC
>TRBJ1-2|TRBV4-3|NA|NA
CASSHGGVGGYTF
TGCGCCAGCAGCCATGGCGGGGTAGGCGGCTACACCTTC
>TRBJ2-3|TRBV2|NA|NA
CASSVYTDTQYF
TGTGCCAGCAGTGTTTACACAGATACGCAGTATTTT
>TRBJ2-7|TRBV2|TRBD1|NA
CASTRDSYEQYF
TGTGCCAGCACCAGGGACAGCTACGAGCAGTACTTC
>TRBJ1-1|TRBV30|NA|NA
CAWSGAGNTEAFF
TGTGCCTGGAGTGGCGCAGGGAACACTGAAGCTTTCTTT
>TRBJ1-2|TRBV27|NA|few
CASSSYSGTGYTF
TGTGCCAGCAGTTCCTACAGTGGGACTGGCTACACCTTC
>TRBJ2-7|TRBV29-1|NA|NA
CSVVQTNYEQYF
TGCAGCGTTGTACAAACAAACTACGAGCAGTACTTC
>TRBJ1-5|TRBV5-6|NA|NA
CASSLSGNQPQHF
TGTGCCAGCAGCTTGTCCGGCAATCAGCCCCAGCATTTT
>TRBJ1-5|TRBV27|NA|few
CASSLLAGGNQPQHF
TGTGCCAGCAGTTTATTGGCAGGGGGCAATCAGCCCCAGCATTTT
>TRBJ2-5|TRBV5-4|NA|few
CANKGVETQYF
TGTGCCAACAAGGGGGTAGAGACCCAGTACTTC
>TRBJ1-5|TRBV30|TRBD1|few
CAWSPRGQGTQPQHF
TGTGCCTGGAGTCCCAGGGGACAGGGAACTCAGCCCCAGCATTTT
>TRBJ1-5|TRBV25-1|NA|NA
CASSDGQDYQPQHF
TGTGCCAGCAGTGATGGGCAGGATTATCAGCCCCAGCATTTT
>TRBJ2-7|TRBV30|NA|NA
CAWSVSQGSSYEQYF
TGTGCCTGGAGTGTAAGCCAGGGAAGCTCCTACGAGCAGTACTTC
>TRBJ2-7|TRBV5-1|NA|few
CASSLAQGSEQYF
TGCGCCAGCAGCTTGGCACAGGGCTCCGAGCAGTACTTC
>TRBJ2-2|TRBV19|NA|many
CASNLNTGELFF
TGTGCCAGTAATCTGAACACCGGGGAGCTGTTTTTT